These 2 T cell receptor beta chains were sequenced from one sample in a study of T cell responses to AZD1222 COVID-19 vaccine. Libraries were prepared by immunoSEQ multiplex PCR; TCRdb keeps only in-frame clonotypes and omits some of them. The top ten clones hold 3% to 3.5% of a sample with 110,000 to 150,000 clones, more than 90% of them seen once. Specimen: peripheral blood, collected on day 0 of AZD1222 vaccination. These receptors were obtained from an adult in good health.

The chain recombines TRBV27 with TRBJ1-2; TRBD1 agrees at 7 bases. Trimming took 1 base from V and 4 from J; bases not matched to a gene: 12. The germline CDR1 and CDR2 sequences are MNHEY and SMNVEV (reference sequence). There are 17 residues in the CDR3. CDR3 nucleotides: TGTGCCAGCAGTTTATTCGGGGGAGGGGGCGCGACCTATGGCTACACCTTC. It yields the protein CASSLFGGGGATYGYTF.

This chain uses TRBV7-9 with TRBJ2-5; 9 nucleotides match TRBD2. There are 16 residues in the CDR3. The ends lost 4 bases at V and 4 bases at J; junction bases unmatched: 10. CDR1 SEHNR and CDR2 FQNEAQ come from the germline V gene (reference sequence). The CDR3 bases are TGTGCCAGCAGCTCCTTTAGCGGGAGATGGGGAGAGACCCAGTACTTC. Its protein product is CASSSFSGRWGETQYF.